These 15 T cell receptor beta chains were sequenced from one sample in a study of shared clonotypes between healthy human individuals. CD45RO-negative cells were positively selected for CCR7, leaving out terminally differentiated effector memory CD45RA+ cells. The data were produced by immunoSEQ multiplex PCR, yet TCRdb's version contains in-frame clones alone and is incomplete. The sample records about 800,000 clones, approximately 96% being singletons. The material sequenced was naive CD8+ T cells sorted from blood. The receptors stem from a man younger than 40 in good health.

This chain connects TRBV6-5 to TRBJ1-4; D is perhaps TRBD1 (5 bases). Germline loops: CDR1 MNHEY, CDR2 SVGAGI. The CDR3 totals 12 residues. The germline V and J ends were trimmed by 7 bases and 10 bases, with 13 bases remaining between them. CDR3: CASTGGGGKLFF. The CDR3 DNA is TGTGCCAGCACCGGGGGTGGTGGAAAACTGTTTTTT.

This chain joins TRBV29-1 and TRBJ2-7, with TRBD2 matching 7 bases. J was trimmed by 1 base and V by 1 base; bases with no gene match: 7. The CDR3 consists of 15 residues. Germline V gene data show CDR1 as SQVTM and CDR2 as ANQGSEA. CDR3 DNA sequence: TGCAGCGTTGAAGTCCCGGCTAGCGGATCCTACGAGCAGTACTTC. This translates into CSVEVPASGSYEQYF.

The rearrangement uses TRBV5-4 and TRBJ2-7; D remains ambiguous. This CDR3 has 13 amino acids. CDR1 is SGHNT, CDR2 YYREEE, per germline (reference sequence). V gave up 1 base and J gave up 5 bases, with 10 bases separating them. The DNA for the CDR3 is TGTGCCAGCAGCTTGCCTGATACCAACGAGCAGTACTTC. As protein: CASSLPDTNEQYF.

V and J are TRBV2 and TRBJ2-7; 7 bases map to TRBD1. This CDR3 region has 15 residues. The germline CDR1 and CDR2 sequences are SNHLY and FYNNEI. With V trimmed by 0 bases and J by 4 bases, 6 bases remained unmatched. The CDR3 region has the DNA TGTGCCAGCAGTGAAGCGTCGACAGGGATTTACGAGCAGTACTTC. Protein sequence: CASSEASTGIYEQYF.

The V and J genes are TRBV27 and TRBJ2-1; D tentatively reads TRBD1 or TRBD2 (6 bases each). Trimming left V 5 bases short and J 4 bases short, with 12 bases between. This CDR3 comprises 14 residues. CDR1 and CDR2 from the germline V gene are MNHEY and SMNVEV (reference sequence). The CDR3 region is CASSRVGGYNEQFF. The CDR3 region has the DNA TGTGCCAGCAGTCGAGTAGGGGGGTACAATGAGCAGTTCTTC.

This chain uses TRBV7-9 with TRBJ1-1, with 7 positions matching TRBD1. The CDR3 runs 14 residues. Germline V CDR1 and CDR2: SEHNR, FQNEAQ (reference sequence). The ends lost 5 bases at V and 8 bases at J; junction bases unmatched: 11. CDR3 protein: CASSTWEGAGEAFF. The DNA of the CDR3 is TGTGCCAGCAGCACCTGGGAGGGGGCTGGGGAAGCTTTCTTT.

The chain recombines TRBV19 with TRBJ2-7, with D possibly matching TRBD1 (6 bases). Trimming left V 3 bases short and J 3 bases short, with 15 bases between. The CDR3 totals 15 residues. Germline CDR1 reads LNHDA; CDR2 reads SQIVND (reference sequence). CDR3 residues: CASSIIPGRGYEQYF. As DNA, the CDR3 is TGTGCCAGTAGTATCATCCCAGGCAGGGGCTACGAGCAGTACTTC.

V gene TRBV7-2 combines with J gene TRBJ2-1; D remains unclear. CDR1 and CDR2 from the germline V gene are SGHTA and FQGNSA. This CDR3 region has 8 residues. Deletions cut 5 bases from V and 15 bases from J, with 5 bases between. The CDR3 reads CASSPLFF. In nucleotides, the CDR3 is TGTGCCAGCAGCCCTTTGTTCTTC.

For this clone: Other nucleotide sequences from this sample produce the same CDR3. The chain employs TRBV2 and TRBJ2-1; 11 bases fit TRBD2. V was pared by 6 bases and J by 3 bases, with 1 base of the junction left unmatched. This CDR3 contains 14 residues. Per the germline V gene, CDR1 is SNHLY and CDR2 is FYNNEI. The CDR3 is CASSGTSGYNEQFF. The CDR3 bases are TGTGCCAGCAGCGGGACTAGCGGCTACAATGAGCAGTTCTTC.

The chain links TRBV6-5 to TRBJ2-1; perhaps TRBD2 as D (5 bases). V dropped 3 bases and J dropped 0 bases, with 9 bases sitting between them. Germline lookup yields CDR1 MNHEY and CDR2 SVGAGI. CDR3 size: 15 residues. In nucleotides, the CDR3 is TGTGCCAGCAGTTATACGGGGAGCTCCTACAATGAGCAGTTCTTC. Translation gives CASSYTGSSYNEQFF.

This chain links TRBV18 with TRBJ1-2; TRBD1 agrees at 7 bases. Germline loops: CDR1 KGHSH, CDR2 LQKENI. Trimming cost V 8 bases and J 10 bases; bases outside gene matches: 16. The CDR3 contains 14 residues. The CDR3 sequence: CASLSMGTASLYTF. The CDR3 nucleotides read TGTGCCAGCCTGTCGATGGGGACAGCCTCGCTCTACACCTTC.

This clone was counted a single time. J is TRBJ1-2 and V is TRBV2, with D possibly TRBD1 on 5 matching bases. This CDR3 spans 15 amino acids. Trimming removed 5 bases from V and 4 bases from J, with 17 bases in between. CDR1 is SNHLY and CDR2 is FYNNEI in the germline V gene. Written as DNA, the CDR3 is TGTGCCAGCAGTAGGGAGGGGCACGGCAGCTATGGCTACACCTTC. This gives the protein CASSREGHGSYGYTF.

This chain uses TRBV7-9 with TRBJ1-3, with D uncertain. CDR3 length equals 10 residues. Germline CDR1 is SEHNR and CDR2 is FQNEAQ (reference sequence). V lost 11 bases to trimming and J lost 8 bases, with 10 bases between them. The CDR3 DNA is TGTGCCTGCGAGGAGGACACCATATATTTT. This translates into CACEEDTIYF. Looking up the rest from reference TRBV7-9 and TRBJ1-3 gives the full variable domain: DTGVSQNPRHKITKRGQNVTFRCDPISEHNRLYWYRQTLGQGPEFLTYFQNEAQLEKSRLLSDRFSAERPKGSFSTLEIQRTEQGDSAMYLCACEEDTIYFGEGSWLTVV.

The chain employs TRBV30 and TRBJ1-1; TRBD1 agrees at 7 bases. The junction had 4 bases not matched to a gene; V was cut back by 2 bases and J by 1 base. Germline V gene data show CDR1 as GTSNPN and CDR2 as SVGIG (reference sequence). This CDR3 is built from 14 residues. The CDR3 loop reads CAWSSGTANTEAFF. CDR3 sequence (DNA): TGTGCCTGGAGTTCTGGGACAGCGAACACTGAAGCTTTCTTT.

The gene calls are TRBV28 and TRBJ2-5; D possibly matches TRBD1 or TRBD2 (6 bases each). The CDR3 contains 14 residues. CDR1 and CDR2 from the germline V gene are MDHEN and SYDVKM. V lost 8 bases and J 5 bases, leaving 18 bases between the germline ends. CDR3 in amino acids: CASRNREDAETQYF. CDR3 DNA sequence: TGTGCCAGCCGGAACAGGGAGGACGCGGAGACCCAGTACTTC. The variable domain in full, completed from reference TRBV28 and TRBJ2-5, reads DVKVTQSSRYLVKRTGEKVFLECVQDMDHENMFWYRQDPGLGLRLIYFSYDVKMKEKGDIPEGYSVSREKKERFSLILESASTNQTSMYLCASRNREDAETQYFGPGTRLLVL.